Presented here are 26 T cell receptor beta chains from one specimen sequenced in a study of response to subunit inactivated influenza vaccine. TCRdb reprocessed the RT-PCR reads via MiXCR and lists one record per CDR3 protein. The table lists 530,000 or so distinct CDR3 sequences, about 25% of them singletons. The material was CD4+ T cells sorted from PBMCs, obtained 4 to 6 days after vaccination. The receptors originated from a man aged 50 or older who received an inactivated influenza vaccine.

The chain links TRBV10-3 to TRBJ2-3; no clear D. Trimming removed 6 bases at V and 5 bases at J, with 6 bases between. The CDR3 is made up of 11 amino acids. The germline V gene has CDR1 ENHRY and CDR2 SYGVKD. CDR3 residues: CAIRTGDTQYF. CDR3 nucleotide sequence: TGTGCCATCAGGACGGGAGATACGCAGTATTTT.

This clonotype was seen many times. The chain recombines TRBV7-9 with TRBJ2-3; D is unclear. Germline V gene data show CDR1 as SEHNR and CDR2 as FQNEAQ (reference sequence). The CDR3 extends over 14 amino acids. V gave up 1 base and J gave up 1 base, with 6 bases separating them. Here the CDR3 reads CASSLVVGTDTQYF. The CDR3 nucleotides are TGTGCCAGCAGCTTAGTAGTAGGCACAGATACGCAGTATTTT.

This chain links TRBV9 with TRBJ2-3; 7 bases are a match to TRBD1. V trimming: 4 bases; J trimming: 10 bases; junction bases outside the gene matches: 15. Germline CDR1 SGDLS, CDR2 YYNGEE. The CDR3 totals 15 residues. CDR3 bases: TGTGCCAGCAGCCACCGACAGGGCGGCTTCTCATCGCAGTATTTT. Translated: CASSHRQGGFSSQYF. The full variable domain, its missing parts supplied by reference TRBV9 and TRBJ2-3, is DSGVTQTPKHLITATGQRVTLRCSPRSGDLSVYWYQQSLDQGLQFLIQYYNGEERAKGNILERFSAQQFPDLHSELNLSSLELGDSALYFCASSHRQGGFSSQYFGPGTRLTVL.

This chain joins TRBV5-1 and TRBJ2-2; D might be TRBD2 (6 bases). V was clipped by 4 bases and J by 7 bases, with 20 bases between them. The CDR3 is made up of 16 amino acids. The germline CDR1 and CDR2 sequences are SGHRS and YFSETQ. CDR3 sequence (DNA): TGCGCCAGCAGCCACGGGACTTCTGGAATTGTCGGGGAGCTGTTTTTT. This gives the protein CASSHGTSGIVGELFF.

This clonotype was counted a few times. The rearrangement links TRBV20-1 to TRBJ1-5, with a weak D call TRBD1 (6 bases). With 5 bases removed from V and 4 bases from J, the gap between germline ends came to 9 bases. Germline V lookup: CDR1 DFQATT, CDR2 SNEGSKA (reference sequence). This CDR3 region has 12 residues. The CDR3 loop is CSAGGANQPQHF. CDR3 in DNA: TGCAGTGCTGGGGGGGCAAATCAGCCCCAGCATTTT.

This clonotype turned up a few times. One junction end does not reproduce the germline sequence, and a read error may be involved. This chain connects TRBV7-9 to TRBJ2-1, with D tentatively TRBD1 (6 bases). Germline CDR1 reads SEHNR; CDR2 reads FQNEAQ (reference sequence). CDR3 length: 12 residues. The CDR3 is CASSRYRDNPYF. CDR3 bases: TGTGCCAGCAGCCGCTACCGGGACAATCCATACTTC.

CDR3 residues: CASSPSGPPPDTQYF. DNA of the CDR3: TGTGCCAGCTCACCGAGCGGGCCCCCTCCAGATACGCAGTATTTT. The chain links TRBV18 to TRBJ2-3; D is perhaps TRBD2 (6 bases). The CDR3 covers 15 residues. Germline CDR1 is KGHSH and CDR2 is LQKENI. V was cut by 3 bases and J by 4 bases, with 14 bases left in between.

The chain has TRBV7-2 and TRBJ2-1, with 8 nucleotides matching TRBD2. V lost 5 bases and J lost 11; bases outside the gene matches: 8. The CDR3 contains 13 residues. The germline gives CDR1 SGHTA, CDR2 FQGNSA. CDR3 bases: TGTGCCAGCAGCCCTACCCCTAGCGGGCAGCAGTTCTTC. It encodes CASSPTPSGQQFF.

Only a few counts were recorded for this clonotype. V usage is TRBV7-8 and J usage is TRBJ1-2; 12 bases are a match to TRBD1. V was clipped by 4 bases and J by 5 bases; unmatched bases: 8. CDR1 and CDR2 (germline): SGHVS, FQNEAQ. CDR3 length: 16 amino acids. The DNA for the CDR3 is TGTGCCAGCAGCTCTCCGGGACAGGGGGCATGGTATGGCTACACCTTC. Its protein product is CASSSPGQGAWYGYTF.

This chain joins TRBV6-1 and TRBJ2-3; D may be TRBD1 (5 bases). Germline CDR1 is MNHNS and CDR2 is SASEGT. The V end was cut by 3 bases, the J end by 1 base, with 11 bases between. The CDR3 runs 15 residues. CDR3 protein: CASSESRQRTDTQYF. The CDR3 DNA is TGTGCCAGCAGTGAGAGCCGACAGCGCACAGATACGCAGTATTTT.

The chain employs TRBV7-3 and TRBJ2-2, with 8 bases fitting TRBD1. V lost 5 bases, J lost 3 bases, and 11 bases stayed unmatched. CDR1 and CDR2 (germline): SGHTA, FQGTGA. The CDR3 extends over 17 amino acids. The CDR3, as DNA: TGTGCCAGCAGCCTCGGGACAGGTCAAATGTACACCGGGGAGCTGTTTTTT. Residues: CASSLGTGQMYTGELFF.

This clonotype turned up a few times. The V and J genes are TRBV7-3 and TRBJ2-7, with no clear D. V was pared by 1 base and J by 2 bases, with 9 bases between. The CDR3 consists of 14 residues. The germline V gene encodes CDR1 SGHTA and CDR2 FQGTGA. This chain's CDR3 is CASSLSLVPYEQYF. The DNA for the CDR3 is TGTGCCAGCAGCTTAAGTCTAGTTCCCTACGAGCAGTACTTC.

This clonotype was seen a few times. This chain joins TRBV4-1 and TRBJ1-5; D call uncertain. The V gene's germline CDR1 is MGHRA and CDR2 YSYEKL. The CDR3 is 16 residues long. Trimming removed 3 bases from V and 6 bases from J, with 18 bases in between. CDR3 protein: CASSQELGNRAQPQHF. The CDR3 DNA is TGCGCCAGCAGCCAGGAGTTAGGTAATCGGGCTCAGCCCCAGCATTTT.

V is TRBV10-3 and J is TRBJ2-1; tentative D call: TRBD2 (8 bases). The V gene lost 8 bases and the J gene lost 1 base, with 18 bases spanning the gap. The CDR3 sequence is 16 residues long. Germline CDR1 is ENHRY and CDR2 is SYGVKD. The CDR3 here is CAIARGGRGSYNEQFF. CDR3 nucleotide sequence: TGTGCCATCGCCCGGGGGGGCAGGGGGTCCTACAATGAGCAGTTCTTC.

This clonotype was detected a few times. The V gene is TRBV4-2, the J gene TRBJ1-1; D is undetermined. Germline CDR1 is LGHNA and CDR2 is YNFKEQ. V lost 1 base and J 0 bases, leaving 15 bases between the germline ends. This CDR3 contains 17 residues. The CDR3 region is CASSQGGIIGMNTEAFF. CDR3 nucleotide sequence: TGTGCCAGCAGCCAAGGTGGCATCATAGGAATGAACACTGAAGCTTTCTTT.

As DNA, the CDR3 is TGTGCCAGCAGCTTAAAGACAGCTAGCACAGATACGCAGTATTTT. It specifies CASSLKTASTDTQYF. The chain recombines TRBV5-4 with TRBJ2-3; D perhaps matches TRBD1 (5 bases). Trimming took off 2 bases at V and 0 bases at J, with 10 bases between the two ends. This CDR3 has 15 amino acids. Per the germline V gene, CDR1 is SGHNT and CDR2 is YYREEE (reference sequence).

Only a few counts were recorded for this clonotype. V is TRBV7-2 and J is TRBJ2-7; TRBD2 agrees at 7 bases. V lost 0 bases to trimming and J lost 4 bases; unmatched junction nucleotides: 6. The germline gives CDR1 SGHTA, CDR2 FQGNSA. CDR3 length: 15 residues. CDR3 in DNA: TGTGCCAGCAGCTTAGCGTACTCGGGGGGTTACGAGCAGTACTTC. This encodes CASSLAYSGGYEQYF. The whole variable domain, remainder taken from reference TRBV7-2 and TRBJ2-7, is GAGVSQSPSNKVTEKGKDVELRCDPISGHTALYWYRQSLGQGLEFLIYFQGNSAPDKSGLPSDRFSAERTGGSVSTLTIQRTQQEDSAVYLCASSLAYSGGYEQYFGPGTRLTVT.

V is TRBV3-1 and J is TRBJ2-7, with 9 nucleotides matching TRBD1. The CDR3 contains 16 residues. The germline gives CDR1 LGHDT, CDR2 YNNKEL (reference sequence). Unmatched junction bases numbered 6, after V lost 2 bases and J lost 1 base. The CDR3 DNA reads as TGTGCCAGCAGCCAACTACCGGGACAGGGTTCCTACGAGCAGTACTTC. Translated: CASSQLPGQGSYEQYF.

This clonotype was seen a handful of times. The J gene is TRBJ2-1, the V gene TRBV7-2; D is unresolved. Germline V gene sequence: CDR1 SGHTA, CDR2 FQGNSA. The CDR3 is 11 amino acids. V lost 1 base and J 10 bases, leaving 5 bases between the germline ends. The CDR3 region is CASSLDLEQFF. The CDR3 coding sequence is TGTGCCAGCAGCTTAGATCTGGAGCAGTTCTTC.

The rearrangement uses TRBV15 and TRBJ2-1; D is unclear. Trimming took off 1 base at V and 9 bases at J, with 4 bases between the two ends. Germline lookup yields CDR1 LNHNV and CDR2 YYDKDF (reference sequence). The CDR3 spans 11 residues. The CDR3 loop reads CATSRVSEQFF. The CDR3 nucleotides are TGTGCCACCAGCAGAGTTTCTGAGCAGTTCTTC.

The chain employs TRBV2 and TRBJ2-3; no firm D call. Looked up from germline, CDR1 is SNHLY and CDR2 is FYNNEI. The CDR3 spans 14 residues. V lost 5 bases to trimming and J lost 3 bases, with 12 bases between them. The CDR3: CASSFPAKTDTQYF. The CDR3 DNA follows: TGTGCCAGCAGTTTCCCAGCGAAAACAGATACGCAGTATTTT.

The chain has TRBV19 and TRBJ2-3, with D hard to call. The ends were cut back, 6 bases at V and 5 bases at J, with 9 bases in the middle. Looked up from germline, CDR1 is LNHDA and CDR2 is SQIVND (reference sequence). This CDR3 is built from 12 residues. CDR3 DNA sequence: TGTGCCAGTAGAACTACGGGAGATACGCAGTATTTT. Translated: CASRTTGDTQYF.

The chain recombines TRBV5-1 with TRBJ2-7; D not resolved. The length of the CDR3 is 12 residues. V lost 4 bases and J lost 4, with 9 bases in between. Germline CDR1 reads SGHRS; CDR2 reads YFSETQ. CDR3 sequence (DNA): TGCGCCAGCAGCGGGTTGGGGTACGAGCAGTACTTC. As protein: CASSGLGYEQYF.

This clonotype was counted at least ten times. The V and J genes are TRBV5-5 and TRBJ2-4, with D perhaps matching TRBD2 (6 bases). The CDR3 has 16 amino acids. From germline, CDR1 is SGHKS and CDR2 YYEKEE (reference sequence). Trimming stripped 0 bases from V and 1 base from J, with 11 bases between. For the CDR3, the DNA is TGTGCCAGCAGCTTGGGGCGGGGCGACGCCAAAAACATTCAGTACTTC. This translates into CASSLGRGDAKNIQYF.

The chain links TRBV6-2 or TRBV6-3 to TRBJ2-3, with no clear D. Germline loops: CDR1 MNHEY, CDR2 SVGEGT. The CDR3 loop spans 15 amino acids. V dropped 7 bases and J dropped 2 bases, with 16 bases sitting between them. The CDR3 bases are TGTGCCAGCATCCCGACGCGTGGACCCACAGATACGCAGTATTTT. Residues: CASIPTRGPTDTQYF.

CDR3 DNA: TGTGCCAGCAGTTTACGCAGGGCCTTGGAAGGAAACACCATATATTTT. This sequence encodes CASSLRRALEGNTIYF. The genes are TRBV12-3 or TRBV12-4 and TRBJ1-3; D perhaps matches TRBD1 (5 bases). V was shortened by 2 bases and J by 4 bases, with 15 bases between the two germline ends. The CDR3 loop spans 16 amino acids.